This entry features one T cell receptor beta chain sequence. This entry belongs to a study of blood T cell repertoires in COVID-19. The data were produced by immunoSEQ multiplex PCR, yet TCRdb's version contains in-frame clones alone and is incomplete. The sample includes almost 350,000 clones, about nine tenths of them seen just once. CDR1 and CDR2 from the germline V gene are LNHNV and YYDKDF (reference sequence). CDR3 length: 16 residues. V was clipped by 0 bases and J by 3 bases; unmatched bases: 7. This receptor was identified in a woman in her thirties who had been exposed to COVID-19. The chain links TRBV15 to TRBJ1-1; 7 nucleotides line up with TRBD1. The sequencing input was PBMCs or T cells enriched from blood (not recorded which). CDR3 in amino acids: CATSREPGRGDTEAFF. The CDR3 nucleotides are TGTGCCACCAGCAGAGAGCCCGGCAGGGGGGACACTGAAGCTTTCTTT.